This TCR beta chain was obtained from a study of blood T cell repertoires in COVID-19. Study as a whole: From T cells, B-cell-depleted T cells, or PBMCs came the material, which was cDNA or gDNA.

Study members were between about 18 and 100 years old and lived in fewer than 30 US regions. Participants' own reports of clinical history determined their cohort assignment. Recovery among Cohort 3 donors was established by two negative PCRs, clearance, or symptom resolution. Assay used: immunoSEQ multiplex PCR; TCRdb lists only in-frame clones, some missing. This sample yields 190,000 or so clones, of which roughly 82% are seen a single time; more than 7.5% belongs to the top ten. V lost 4 bases and J 3 bases, leaving 10 bases between the germline ends. Germline CDR1 reads SGHDN; CDR2 reads FVKESK. This CDR3 is built from 13 residues.

Material for sequencing was PBMCs or T cells enriched from blood (not recorded which). The rearrangement links TRBV14 to TRBJ2-7; D remains unclear. This TCR was recovered from a woman in her 30s who had recovered from COVID-19. DNA for the CDR3: TGTGCCAGCAGCCGTCCTTACAGCTACGAGCAGTACTTC. It codes for CASSRPYSYEQYF.